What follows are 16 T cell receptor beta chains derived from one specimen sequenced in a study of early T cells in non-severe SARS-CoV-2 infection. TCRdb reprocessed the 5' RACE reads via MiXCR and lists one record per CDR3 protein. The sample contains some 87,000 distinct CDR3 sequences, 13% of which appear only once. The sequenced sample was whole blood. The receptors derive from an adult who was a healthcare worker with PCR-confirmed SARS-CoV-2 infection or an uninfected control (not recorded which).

Here the CDR3 reads CASSQGGVHKGIGYGYTF. CDR3 nucleotides: TGTGCCAGCAGCCAAGGAGGGGTCCATAAAGGGATCGGCTATGGCTACACCTTC. This chain links TRBV14 with TRBJ1-2, with D maybe TRBD1 (5 bases). Germline V gives CDR1 SGHDN, CDR2 FVKESK. The CDR3 contains 18 residues. V was cut by 1 base and J by 4 bases, with 22 bases left in between.

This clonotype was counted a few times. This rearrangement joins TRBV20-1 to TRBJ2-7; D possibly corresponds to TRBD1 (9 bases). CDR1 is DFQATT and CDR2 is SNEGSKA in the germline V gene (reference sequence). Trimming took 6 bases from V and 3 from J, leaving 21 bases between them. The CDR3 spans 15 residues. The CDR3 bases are TGCAGTGCCCCCGGGAGGGGACAGGGTTACTACGAGCAGTACTTC. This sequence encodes CSAPGRGQGYYEQYF.

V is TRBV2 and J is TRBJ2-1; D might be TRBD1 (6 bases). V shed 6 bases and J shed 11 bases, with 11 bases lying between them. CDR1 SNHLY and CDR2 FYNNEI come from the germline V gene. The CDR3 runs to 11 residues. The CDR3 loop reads CASSEGVKQFF. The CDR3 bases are TGTGCCAGCAGCGAGGGGGTCAAGCAGTTCTTC.

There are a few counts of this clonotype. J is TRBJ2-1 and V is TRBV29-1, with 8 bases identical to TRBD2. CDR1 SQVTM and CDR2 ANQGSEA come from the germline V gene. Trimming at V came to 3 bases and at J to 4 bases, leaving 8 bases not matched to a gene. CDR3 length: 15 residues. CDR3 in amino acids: CSVEFTLAAYNEQFF. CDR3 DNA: TGCAGCGTTGAGTTTACACTAGCGGCTTACAATGAGCAGTTCTTC.

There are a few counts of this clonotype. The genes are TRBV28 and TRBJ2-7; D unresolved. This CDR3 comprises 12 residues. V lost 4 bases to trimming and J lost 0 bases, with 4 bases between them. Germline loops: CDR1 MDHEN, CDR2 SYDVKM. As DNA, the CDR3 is TGTGCCAGCAGTTCCCCCTCCTACGAGCAGTACTTC. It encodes CASSSPSYEQYF.

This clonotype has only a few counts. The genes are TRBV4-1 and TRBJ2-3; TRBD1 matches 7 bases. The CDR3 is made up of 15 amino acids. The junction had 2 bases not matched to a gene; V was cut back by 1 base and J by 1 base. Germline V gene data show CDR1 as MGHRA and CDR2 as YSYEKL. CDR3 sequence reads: CASSQGTGRTDTQYF. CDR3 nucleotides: TGCGCCAGCAGCCAAGGGACAGGACGCACAGATACGCAGTATTTT.

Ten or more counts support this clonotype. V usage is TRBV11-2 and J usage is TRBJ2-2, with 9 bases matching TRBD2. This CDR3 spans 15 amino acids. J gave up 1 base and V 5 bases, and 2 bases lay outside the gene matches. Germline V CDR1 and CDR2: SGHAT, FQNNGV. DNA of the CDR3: TGTGCCAGCAGCCGACTAGCGGAGAACACCGGGGAGCTGTTTTTT. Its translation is CASSRLAENTGELFF. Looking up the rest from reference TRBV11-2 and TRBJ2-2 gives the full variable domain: EAGVAQSPRYKIIEKRQSVAFWCNPISGHATLYWYQQILGQGPKLLIQFQNNGVVDDSQLPKDRFSAERLKGVDSTLKIQPAKLEDSAVYLCASSRLAENTGELFFGEGSRLTVL.

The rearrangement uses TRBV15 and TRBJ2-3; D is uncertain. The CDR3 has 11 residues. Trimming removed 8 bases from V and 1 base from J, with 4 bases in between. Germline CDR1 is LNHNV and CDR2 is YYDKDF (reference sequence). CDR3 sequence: CATGRTDTQYF. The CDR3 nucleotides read TGTGCCACCGGACGCACAGATACGCAGTATTTT.

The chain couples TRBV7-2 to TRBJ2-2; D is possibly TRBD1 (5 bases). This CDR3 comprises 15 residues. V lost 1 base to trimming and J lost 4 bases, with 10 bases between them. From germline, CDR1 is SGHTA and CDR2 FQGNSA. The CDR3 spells CASSLVTGATGELFF. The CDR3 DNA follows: TGTGCCAGCAGCTTAGTAACTGGGGCCACCGGGGAGCTGTTTTTT.

As DNA, the CDR3 is TGTGCCAGCAGCTTAGGACAGGTTTTAAAAGCTTTCTTT. It translates to CASSLGQVLKAFF. This chain joins TRBV7-2 and TRBJ1-1, with TRBD1 as a possible D gene (6 bases). Germline V gene sequence: CDR1 SGHTA, CDR2 FQGNSA. V dropped 1 base and J dropped 9 bases, with 12 bases sitting between them. CDR3 length: 13 amino acids.

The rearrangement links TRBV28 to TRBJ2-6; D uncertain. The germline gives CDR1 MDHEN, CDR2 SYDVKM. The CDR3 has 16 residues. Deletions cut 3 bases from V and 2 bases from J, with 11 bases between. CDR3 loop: CASSLGLSTGANVLTF. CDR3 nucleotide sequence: TGTGCCAGCAGTTTGGGTCTCTCCACTGGGGCCAACGTCCTGACTTTC.

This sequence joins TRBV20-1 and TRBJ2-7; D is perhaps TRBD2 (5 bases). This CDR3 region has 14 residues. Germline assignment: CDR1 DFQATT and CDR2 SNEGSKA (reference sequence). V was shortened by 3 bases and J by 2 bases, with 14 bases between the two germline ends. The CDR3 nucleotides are TGCAGTGCTAGGAATCCGCGGGTAACCTACGAGCAGTACTTC. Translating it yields CSARNPRVTYEQYF.

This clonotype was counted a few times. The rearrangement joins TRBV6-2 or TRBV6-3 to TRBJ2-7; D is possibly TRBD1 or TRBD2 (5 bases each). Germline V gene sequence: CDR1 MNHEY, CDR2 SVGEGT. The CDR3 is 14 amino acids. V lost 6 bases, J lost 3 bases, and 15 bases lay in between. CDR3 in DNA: TGTGCCAGCAGCGCCGGGACGGAAATCTACGAGCAGTACTTC. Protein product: CASSAGTEIYEQYF.

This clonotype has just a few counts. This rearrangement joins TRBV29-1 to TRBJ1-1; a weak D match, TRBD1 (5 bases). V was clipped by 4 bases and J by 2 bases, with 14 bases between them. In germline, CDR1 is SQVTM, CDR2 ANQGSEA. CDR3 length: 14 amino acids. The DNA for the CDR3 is TGCAGCGTTGGTCGTATCCAGGGTAACACTGAAGCTTTCTTT. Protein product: CSVGRIQGNTEAFF.

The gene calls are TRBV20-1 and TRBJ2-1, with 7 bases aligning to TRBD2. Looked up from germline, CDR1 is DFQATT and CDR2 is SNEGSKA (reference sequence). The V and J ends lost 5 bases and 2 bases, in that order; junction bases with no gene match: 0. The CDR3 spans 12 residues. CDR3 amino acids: CSAGTTYNEQFF. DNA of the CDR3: TGCAGTGCTGGGACTACCTACAATGAGCAGTTCTTC.

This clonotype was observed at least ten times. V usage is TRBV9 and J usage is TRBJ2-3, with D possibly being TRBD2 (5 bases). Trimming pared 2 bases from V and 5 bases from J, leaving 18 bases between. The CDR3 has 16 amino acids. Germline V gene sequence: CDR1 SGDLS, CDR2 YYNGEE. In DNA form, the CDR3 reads TGTGCCAGCAGCGTTGGCCGGGCCCTCGGGGAAGATACGCAGTATTTT. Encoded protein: CASSVGRALGEDTQYF.